These 12 T cell receptor beta chains were sequenced from one sample in a study of T cells in Graves' hyperthyroidism and ophthalmopathy (dated by TCRdb to about 2019). The library relied on multiplex PCR. The instrument was an Illumina HiSeq 2000. Amplification of TCR beta CDR3 regions was carried out from RNA transcripts. The TCR CDR3 was subjected to a first round of RT-PCR using the HTBI primer set and the Qiagen OneStep RT-PCR kit. The raw public reads went through TCRdb reprocessing: fastp at Q25, MiXCR clone calling, in-frame beta chains kept. Records with the same CDR3 protein are collapsed into one entry carrying the most frequent genes and DNA. For this sample there are hundreds of thousands of distinct CDR3 sequences; about 20% appear just once. The ten most abundant clones make up about 45% of the sample. The sequencing input was blood. The receptors stem from a man aged 40-49 years with Graves' ophthalmopathy.

This clonotype was counted at least ten times. The rearrangement links TRBV12-3 or TRBV12-4 to TRBJ2-7; TRBD2 aligns across 10 bases. The CDR3 spans 12 residues. The V and J ends lost 6 bases and 7 bases, in that order; junction bases with no gene match: 3. This CDR3 is CASSRTSGEQYF. The CDR3 region has the DNA TGTGCCAGCAGCCGGACTAGCGGAGAGCAGTACTTC.

This clonotype has a handful of counts. The CDR3 nucleotides read TGTGCCAGTAGTCTCCCAACCGGGAGGGGAGCCGGGGAGCTGTTTTTT. As protein: CASSLPTGRGAGELFF. The chain has TRBV19 and TRBJ2-2; 8 positions match TRBD2. Per the germline V gene, CDR1 is LNHDA and CDR2 is SQIVND (reference sequence). Trimming at V came to 5 bases and at J to 6 bases, leaving 11 bases not matched to a gene. The CDR3 length is 16 residues.

This clonotype was recorded many times. V is TRBV20-1 and J is TRBJ2-7; D unresolved. The CDR3 is made up of 11 amino acids. Per the germline V gene, CDR1 is DFQATT and CDR2 is SNEGSKA (reference sequence). The germline V and J ends were trimmed by 3 bases and 0 bases, with 3 bases remaining between them. The CDR3 DNA sequence: TGCAGTGCTAGCGGCTCCTACGAGCAGTACTTC. Protein sequence: CSASGSYEQYF.

There are a few counts of this clonotype. The gene calls are TRBV20-1 and TRBJ2-7, with TRBD1 identical over 9 bases. J was trimmed by 1 base and V by 5 bases; bases with no gene match: 9. Looked up from germline, CDR1 is DFQATT and CDR2 is SNEGSKA (reference sequence). CDR3 length equals 15 residues. The DNA for the CDR3 is TGCAGTGCTCCCCGAGGGGACAGGGAATCCTACGAGCAGTACTTC. This codes for CSAPRGDRESYEQYF.

This clonotype was seen a handful of times. This rearrangement joins TRBV5-1 to TRBJ2-1; tentatively, D is TRBD1 or TRBD2 (5 bases each). The CDR3 extends over 15 amino acids. The V end lost 4 bases, the J end lost 0 bases, and 11 bases lay between the germline ends. Germline CDR1 SGHRS, CDR2 YFSETQ. The CDR3 loop reads CASSQRDPSYNEQFF. DNA for the CDR3: TGCGCCAGCAGCCAAAGGGACCCCTCCTACAATGAGCAGTTCTTC.

This clonotype was picked up a small number of times. This chain uses TRBV6-1 with TRBJ2-7, with TRBD1 as a possible D gene (6 bases). V was cut by 6 bases and J by 0 bases, with 9 bases left in between. In germline, CDR1 is MNHNS, CDR2 SASEGT. This CDR3 is 13 amino acids long. The CDR3 DNA reads as TGTGCCAGCAGGGGGGCGACCTCCTACGAGCAGTACTTC. Translated, it gives CASRGATSYEQYF.

This CDR3 is CASSQSAQRLTGELFF. CDR3 bases: TGTGCCAGCAGTCAATCGGCTCAGCGTCTCACCGGGGAGCTGTTTTTT. The chain employs TRBV12-3 or TRBV12-4 and TRBJ2-2; D call uncertain. The CDR3 runs 16 residues. With 5 bases removed from V and 4 bases from J, the gap between germline ends came to 17 bases.

This clonotype has a handful of counts. The J gene is TRBJ1-4, the V gene TRBV29-1; TRBD1 agrees at 11 bases. The CDR3 has 12 amino acids. With V trimmed by 6 bases and J by 12 bases, 6 bases remained unmatched. Germline V lookup: CDR1 SQVTM, CDR2 ANQGSEA. CDR3: CSVQGTGGQLFF. The CDR3 DNA reads TGCAGCGTCCAAGGGACAGGGGGTCAACTGTTTTTT. The full variable domain, rest sourced from reference TRBV29-1 and TRBJ1-4, is SAVISQKPSRDICQRGTSLTIQCQVDSQVTMMFWYRQQPGQSLTLIATANQGSEATYESGFVIDKFPISRPNLTFSTLTVSNMSPEDSSIYLCSVQGTGGQLFFGSGTQLSVL.

J is TRBJ1-5 and V is TRBV7-3; D remains unclear. The germline CDR1 and CDR2 sequences are SGHTA and FQGTGA. This CDR3 is built from 17 residues. With 2 bases removed from V and 0 bases from J, the gap between germline ends came to 14 bases. CDR3: CASSLGRERLSNQPQHF. CDR3 nucleotide sequence: TGTGCCAGCAGCTTAGGGAGGGAACGTCTTAGCAATCAGCCCCAGCATTTT.

The J gene is TRBJ1-2, the V gene TRBV28, with D hard to call. The CDR3 extends over 14 amino acids. The V gene's germline CDR1 is MDHEN and CDR2 SYDVKM. The V end was cut by 6 bases, the J end by 5 bases, with 16 bases between. The CDR3 coding sequence is TGTGCCAGCAGCAACCCATTGAAGGTATATGGCTACACCTTC. Its translation: CASSNPLKVYGYTF.

The genes are TRBV3-1 and TRBJ2-1; D may be TRBD1 or TRBD2 (5 bases each). Per the germline V gene, CDR1 is LGHDT and CDR2 is YNNKEL (reference sequence). This CDR3 contains 16 residues. Between the trimmed V and J ends, which lost 0 bases and 5 bases, there was a span of 14 bases. CDR3 region: CASSQDDWGWDNEQFF. DNA for the CDR3: TGTGCCAGCAGCCAAGATGATTGGGGGTGGGACAATGAGCAGTTCTTC.

This clonotype was picked up many times. V is TRBV28 and J is TRBJ2-5; no clear D. Germline loops: CDR1 MDHEN, CDR2 SYDVKM. This CDR3 is 15 amino acids long. Trimming cost V 2 bases and J 5 bases, with 15 bases left between them. As DNA, the CDR3 is TGTGCCAGCAGTTTACTCCTTAATGAGGTGGAGACCCAGTACTTC. Its protein is CASSLLLNEVETQYF. Drawing the rest from reference TRBV28 and TRBJ2-5, the complete variable domain is DVKVTQSSRYLVKRTGEKVFLECVQDMDHENMFWYRQDPGLGLRLIYFSYDVKMKEKGDIPEGYSVSREKKERFSLILESASTNQTSMYLCASSLLLNEVETQYFGPGTRLLVL.